Listed below are T cell receptor beta chains from one sample, sequenced in a study of blood T cells in healthy people across ages. TCRdb ran MiXCR on the 5' RACE reads and lists one entry per CDR3 protein. The sample shows about 1 million distinct CDR3 sequences, more than 35% of them seen only once. The sample comprised blood. The source is a woman in her sixties or seventies in good health. Each CDR3 is given with its conserved first and last residue. Fields, in order: V gene, J gene, D gene, clone size, CDR3 protein, CDR3 DNA. The D gene is left open where the match is weak. Not every row has a clone size; where given, it reads once, few, many or a size class.

v_gene: TRBV12-5
j_gene: TRBJ1-2
d_gene: .
abundance: once
CDR3aa: CASGLSGVQANYGYTF
CDR3nt: TGTGCTAGTGGTTTGTCGGGGGTGCAGGCTAACTATGGCTACACCTTC

v_gene: TRBV4-1
j_gene: TRBJ2-1
d_gene: TRBD2
abundance: few
CDR3aa: CASSQEAGTGEQFF
CDR3nt: TGCGCCAGCAGCCAAGAAGCGGGAACTGGTGAGCAGTTCTTC

v_gene: TRBV20-1
j_gene: TRBJ2-3
d_gene: TRBD2
abundance: .
CDR3aa: CSARLAGAADTQYF
CDR3nt: TGCAGTGCTAGACTCGCGGGAGCCGCAGATACGCAGTATTTT

v_gene: TRBV10-3
j_gene: TRBJ2-3
d_gene: .
abundance: few
CDR3aa: CAIRIGQPDTQYF
CDR3nt: TGTGCCATCAGGATTGGACAGCCGGATACGCAGTATTTT

v_gene: TRBV27
j_gene: TRBJ2-3
d_gene: .
abundance: few
CDR3aa: CASSSLEGVGTDTQYF
CDR3nt: TGTGCCAGCAGCAGTTTGGAGGGAGTTGGCACAGATACGCAGTATTTT

v_gene: TRBV12-3/TRBV12-4
j_gene: TRBJ2-5
d_gene: .
abundance: .
CDR3aa: CASITGGGCQETQYF
CDR3nt: TGTGCCAGTATTACCGGGGGCGGGTGCCAAGAGACCCAGTACTTC

v_gene: TRBV5-1
j_gene: TRBJ2-7
d_gene: TRBD1
abundance: .
CDR3aa: CASSKVPTGGGNNEQYF
CDR3nt: TGCGCCAGCAGCAAGGTACCGACAGGGGGAGGAAACAATGAGCAGTACTTC

v_gene: TRBV6-5
j_gene: TRBJ2-7
d_gene: .
abundance: few
CDR3aa: CASSYTKGYEQYF
CDR3nt: TGTGCCAGCAGTTATACAAAGGGTTACGAGCAGTACTTC

v_gene: TRBV9
j_gene: TRBJ2-7
d_gene: TRBD1
abundance: .
CDR3aa: CASSVARTGSGDEQYF
CDR3nt: TGTGCCAGCAGCGTAGCTCGGACAGGGTCGGGGGACGAGCAGTACTTC

v_gene: TRBV5-6
j_gene: TRBJ1-2
d_gene: .
abundance: .
CDR3aa: CASSSRGRAPTSNYGYTF
CDR3nt: TGTGCCAGCAGCTCCCGGGGAAGGGCCCCGACTTCGAACTATGGCTACACCTTC

v_gene: TRBV5-1
j_gene: TRBJ2-7
d_gene: .
abundance: few
CDR3aa: CASSLDGHPAYEQYF
CDR3nt: TGCGCCAGCAGCTTGGACGGCCACCCAGCCTACGAGCAGTACTTC

v_gene: TRBV7-6
j_gene: TRBJ2-7
d_gene: .
abundance: .
CDR3aa: CASSGTPAYEQYF
CDR3nt: TGTGCCAGCAGCGGAACGCCAGCTTACGAGCAGTACTTC

v_gene: TRBV10-3
j_gene: TRBJ2-7
d_gene: .
abundance: .
CDR3aa: CAISDSGIRSYEQYF
CDR3nt: TGTGCCATCAGTGACTCGGGGATACGCTCCTACGAGCAGTACTTC

v_gene: TRBV5-1
j_gene: TRBJ1-6
d_gene: .
abundance: few
CDR3aa: CASSLQLNSPLHF
CDR3nt: TGCGCCAGCAGCTTACAGCTAAATTCACCCCTCCACTTT

v_gene: TRBV25-1
j_gene: TRBJ2-3
d_gene: .
abundance: .
CDR3aa: CASSEGAWSWADTQYF
CDR3nt: TGTGCCAGCAGTGAAGGGGCCTGGTCCTGGGCAGATACGCAGTATTTT

v_gene: TRBV29-1
j_gene: TRBJ2-1
d_gene: TRBD2
abundance: .
CDR3aa: CSVMRESYNEQFF
CDR3nt: TGCAGCGTTATGCGGGAGTCTTACAATGAGCAGTTCTTC

v_gene: TRBV2
j_gene: TRBJ2-1
d_gene: TRBD2
abundance: .
CDR3aa: CASSDPLAGGPSSYNEQFF
CDR3nt: TGTGCCAGCAGTGACCCACTAGCGGGAGGACCAAGCTCCTACAATGAGCAGTTCTTC

v_gene: TRBV4-2
j_gene: TRBJ2-3
d_gene: .
abundance: many
CDR3aa: CASSQDLGGTDTQYF
CDR3nt: TGTGCCAGCAGCCAAGATTTGGGCGGCACAGATACGCAGTATTTT

v_gene: TRBV4-3
j_gene: TRBJ1-2
d_gene: .
abundance: .
CDR3aa: CASSQDWAAIYGYTF
CDR3nt: TGCGCCAGCAGCCAAGACTGGGCAGCAATTTATGGCTACACCTTC

v_gene: TRBV10-3
j_gene: TRBJ2-1
d_gene: .
abundance: .
CDR3aa: CATDVGQRAYNEQFF
CDR3nt: TGTGCCACCGACGTTGGACAGCGAGCCTACAATGAGCAGTTCTTC

v_gene: TRBV12-5
j_gene: TRBJ2-1
d_gene: TRBD2
abundance: .
CDR3aa: CASGFSGKEGEQFF
CDR3nt: TGTGCTAGTGGTTTTAGCGGGAAGGAGGGTGAGCAGTTCTTC

v_gene: TRBV6-5
j_gene: TRBJ2-7
d_gene: .
abundance: .
CDR3aa: CASSYGTLDSNYEQYF
CDR3nt: TGTGCCAGCAGTTACGGGACGCTAGATTCAAACTACGAGCAGTACTTC

v_gene: TRBV7-2
j_gene: TRBJ1-6
d_gene: TRBD1
abundance: many
CDR3aa: CASSTVSGQAAPLHF
CDR3nt: TGTGCCAGCAGCACCGTTTCGGGACAGGCGGCACCCCTCCACTTT

v_gene: TRBV20-1
j_gene: TRBJ1-5
d_gene: .
abundance: .
CDR3aa: CSAGTYSNQPQHF
CDR3nt: TGCAGTGCAGGGACTTATAGCAATCAGCCCCAGCATTTT

v_gene: TRBV20-1
j_gene: TRBJ1-5
d_gene: .
abundance: .
CDR3aa: CSAREDVTASNQPQHF
CDR3nt: TGCAGTGCTAGAGAAGACGTGACGGCTAGCAATCAGCCCCAGCATTTT

v_gene: TRBV4-2
j_gene: TRBJ2-1
d_gene: TRBD2
abundance: .
CDR3aa: CASSQEASGIGNEQFF
CDR3nt: TGTGCCAGCAGCCAAGAGGCTAGCGGGATTGGCAATGAGCAGTTCTTC

v_gene: TRBV27
j_gene: TRBJ2-3
d_gene: TRBD2
abundance: .
CDR3aa: CASSLTPLAGVPATDTQYF
CDR3nt: TGTGCCAGCAGTTTAACCCCCCTAGCGGGAGTTCCCGCTACAGATACGCAGTATTTT

v_gene: TRBV9
j_gene: TRBJ1-4
d_gene: .
abundance: .
CDR3aa: CASSVEADGTVFF
CDR3nt: TGTGCCAGCAGCGTAGAGGCGGACGGGACCGTGTTTTTT

v_gene: TRBV7-9
j_gene: TRBJ1-4
d_gene: TRBD1
abundance: .
CDR3aa: CASSSNSGTGREKLFF
CDR3nt: TGTGCCAGCAGCTCAAATTCCGGGACAGGGCGCGAAAAACTGTTTTTT

v_gene: TRBV6-1
j_gene: TRBJ2-4
d_gene: .
abundance: .
CDR3aa: CATRTSAKNIQYF
CDR3nt: TGTGCCACCCGGACGTCAGCCAAAAACATTCAGTACTTC

v_gene: TRBV9
j_gene: TRBJ2-7
d_gene: TRBD1
abundance: .
CDR3aa: CASSVDDRAEQYF
CDR3nt: TGTGCCAGCAGCGTAGATGACAGGGCCGAGCAGTACTTC

v_gene: TRBV28
j_gene: TRBJ2-3
d_gene: TRBD1
abundance: few
CDR3aa: CASSFGQGATDTQYF
CDR3nt: TGTGCCAGCAGTTTCGGACAGGGGGCAACAGATACGCAGTATTTT

v_gene: TRBV6-6
j_gene: TRBJ2-7
d_gene: .
abundance: .
CDR3aa: CACSYSAAGSSYEQYF
CDR3nt: TGTGCCTGCAGTTACTCGGCGGCGGGGAGCTCCTACGAGCAGTACTTC

v_gene: TRBV10-3
j_gene: TRBJ2-7
d_gene: TRBD2
abundance: many
CDR3aa: CAITGLGLAGLYEQYF
CDR3nt: TGTGCCATCACGGGCCTGGGACTAGCGGGACTCTACGAGCAGTACTTC

v_gene: TRBV27
j_gene: TRBJ2-1
d_gene: .
abundance: .
CDR3aa: CASGPTLGRRRFF
CDR3nt: TGTGCCAGCGGACCAACCTTGGGCCGGAGGCGGTTCTTC

v_gene: TRBV20-1
j_gene: TRBJ2-1
d_gene: TRBD2
abundance: few
CDR3aa: CSASRLAGVNNEQFF
CDR3nt: TGCAGTGCTAGTAGACTAGCGGGAGTTAACAATGAGCAGTTCTTC

v_gene: TRBV5-5
j_gene: TRBJ2-1
d_gene: .
abundance: .
CDR3aa: CASSYGPIPYNEQFF
CDR3nt: TGTGCCAGCAGCTATGGACCCATACCGTACAATGAGCAGTTCTTC

v_gene: TRBV10-3
j_gene: TRBJ2-7
d_gene: .
abundance: many
CDR3aa: CAISAAGRGYNEQYF
CDR3nt: TGTGCCATCAGTGCGGCAGGGAGGGGGTACAATGAGCAGTACTTC

v_gene: TRBV28
j_gene: TRBJ2-3
d_gene: TRBD2
abundance: .
CDR3aa: CASSSIGTSGTDTQYF
CDR3nt: TGTGCCAGCAGTTCGATCGGGACTAGCGGGACGGATACGCAGTATTTT

v_gene: TRBV6-1
j_gene: TRBJ1-6
d_gene: .
abundance: few
CDR3aa: CASSEVGVANSPLHF
CDR3nt: TGTGCCAGCAGTGAAGTGGGGGTAGCTAATTCACCCCTCCACTTT

v_gene: TRBV7-8
j_gene: TRBJ1-2
d_gene: .
abundance: .
CDR3aa: CASSGRGPPYGYTF
CDR3nt: TGTGCCAGCAGCGGCAGAGGGCCCCCTTATGGCTACACCTTC

v_gene: TRBV30
j_gene: TRBJ2-5
d_gene: TRBD2
abundance: few
CDR3aa: CAWTLLAGGLQETQYF
CDR3nt: TGTGCCTGGACCCTACTAGCGGGAGGGTTACAAGAGACCCAGTACTTC

v_gene: TRBV20-1
j_gene: TRBJ2-5
d_gene: .
abundance: .
CDR3aa: CSARDEGASAVGGETQYF
CDR3nt: TGCAGTGCTAGAGATGAGGGTGCTTCAGCGGTAGGGGGAGAGACCCAGTACTTC

v_gene: TRBV5-4
j_gene: TRBJ1-2
d_gene: TRBD1
abundance: .
CDR3aa: CASSLDRGLNGYTF
CDR3nt: TGTGCCAGCAGCCTCGACAGGGGGCTTAATGGCTACACCTTC

v_gene: TRBV10-3
j_gene: TRBJ2-7
d_gene: .
abundance: once
CDR3aa: CAISDGGGSYNEQYF
CDR3nt: TGTGCCATCAGTGACGGCGGTGGCTCCTACAATGAGCAGTACTTC

v_gene: TRBV10-3
j_gene: TRBJ2-5
d_gene: TRBD2
abundance: .
CDR3aa: CAISGGLAGKETQYF
CDR3nt: TGTGCCATCAGTGGGGGACTAGCGGGGAAAGAGACCCAGTACTTC

v_gene: TRBV6-2/TRBV6-3
j_gene: TRBJ2-3
d_gene: TRBD2
abundance: .
CDR3aa: CASSYSTSVPDTQYF
CDR3nt: TGTGCCAGCAGTTACTCGACTAGCGTCCCAGATACGCAGTATTTT

v_gene: TRBV3-1
j_gene: TRBJ1-5
d_gene: .
abundance: .
CDR3aa: CASSQKGNQPQHF
CDR3nt: TGTGCCAGCAGCCAGAAAGGTAATCAGCCCCAGCATTTT

v_gene: TRBV27
j_gene: TRBJ2-7
d_gene: TRBD2
abundance: .
CDR3aa: CASAWDYSYEQYF
CDR3nt: TGTGCCAGCGCCTGGGACTACTCCTACGAGCAGTACTTC

v_gene: TRBV5-1
j_gene: TRBJ2-1
d_gene: .
abundance: few
CDR3aa: CASSLGRRESYNEQFF
CDR3nt: TGCGCCAGCAGCTTGGGTAGGCGGGAATCGTACAATGAGCAGTTCTTC

v_gene: TRBV11-2
j_gene: TRBJ2-5
d_gene: TRBD2
abundance: few
CDR3aa: CASSSGLAGPYQETQYF
CDR3nt: TGTGCCAGCAGCTCAGGACTAGCGGGACCTTACCAAGAGACCCAGTACTTC

v_gene: TRBV6-6
j_gene: TRBJ2-7
d_gene: TRBD1
abundance: .
CDR3aa: CASSYSRTGETYEQYF
CDR3nt: TGTGCCAGCAGTTACTCGAGGACAGGGGAGACCTACGAGCAGTACTTC

v_gene: TRBV6-2/TRBV6-3
j_gene: TRBJ2-1
d_gene: .
abundance: .
CDR3aa: CASSYIENNEQFF
CDR3nt: TGTGCCAGCAGTTACATCGAAAACAATGAGCAGTTCTTC

v_gene: TRBV28
j_gene: TRBJ2-3
d_gene: TRBD2
abundance: few
CDR3aa: CASISGGGIPDTQYF
CDR3nt: TGTGCCAGCATCTCGGGGGGAGGGATACCAGATACGCAGTATTTT